These 14 T cell receptor beta chains were all obtained from the same sample, sequenced in a study of shared clonotypes between healthy human individuals. TCRdb's copy holds only in-frame clones and misses some; the assay was immunoSEQ multiplex PCR. The sample lists roughly 2.1 million clones, under 95% seen once, with about 1.5% in the top ten. CD8 cells regarded as naive lacked CD45RO, were positively chosen for CCR7, and omitted terminally differentiated effector memory CD45RA+ cells. The specimen sequenced was naive CD8+ T cells from PBMCs. The source of these receptors is a man between 18 and 35 years old in good health. Some clones in this sample may be carry-over from other donors' samples.

This sequence joins TRBV5-6 and TRBJ2-1, with D possibly matching TRBD1 (5 bases). Germline CDR1 is SGHDT and CDR2 is YYEEEE. Trimming removed 0 bases at V and 1 base at J, with 20 bases between. The CDR3 spans 19 residues. DNA for the CDR3: TGTGCCAGCAGCTTGGCTAGGATTTCAGGGTATCGATCCTACAATGAGCAGTTCTTC. Translating it yields CASSLARISGYRSYNEQFF.

For this clone: Within the sample, other DNA sequences also encode this same CDR3. V is TRBV6-1 and J is TRBJ1-1; D is perhaps TRBD1 (5 bases). The CDR3 is made up of 16 amino acids. Trimming cost V 2 bases and J 1 base, with 14 bases left between them. Germline-derived CDR1 and CDR2 are MNHNS and SASEGT. This CDR3 is CASSEWGLGRNTEAFF. CDR3 bases: TGTGCCAGCAGTGAATGGGGACTGGGCAGGAACACTGAAGCTTTCTTT.

This rearrangement joins TRBV29-1 to TRBJ2-2; 10 bases line up with TRBD1. This CDR3 comprises 14 residues. The V segment lost 6 bases and the J segment 7 bases; nucleotides outside the gene matches: 8. CDR1 is SQVTM, CDR2 ANQGSEA, per germline. The CDR3 bases are TGCAGCGTCCAAAGACAGGGGGCCTACGGGGAGCTGTTTTTT. Translating gives CSVQRQGAYGELFF.

This clone was counted once. The gene calls are TRBV10-3 and TRBJ2-7; unclear D gene. Deletions cut 4 bases from V and 0 bases from J, with 7 bases between. The CDR3 length is 13 residues. CDR1 ENHRY and CDR2 SYGVKD come from the germline V gene. CDR3 DNA: TGTGCCATCAGTGTGGCAGCCTCCTACGAGCAGTACTTC. Encoded protein: CAISVAASYEQYF.

This chain uses TRBV28 with TRBJ2-1; 8 bases fit TRBD2. The CDR3 is 14 residues long. Germline V gene lookup returns CDR1 MDHEN and CDR2 SYDVKM. The V segment lost 5 bases and the J segment 8 bases; nucleotides outside the gene matches: 8. CDR3 region: CASSGSGSSDEQFF. The CDR3 region has the DNA TGTGCCAGCAGTGGGAGCGGGAGTAGTGATGAGCAGTTCTTC. Looking up the rest from reference TRBV28 and TRBJ2-1 gives the full variable domain: DVKVTQSSRYLVKRTGEKVFLECVQDMDHENMFWYRQDPGLGLRLIYFSYDVKMKEKGDIPEGYSVSREKKERFSLILESASTNQTSMYLCASSGSGSSDEQFFGPGTRLTVL.

The rearrangement uses TRBV5-4 and TRBJ2-1, with no clear D. CDR1 and CDR2 from the germline V gene are SGHNT and YYREEE (reference sequence). The length of the CDR3 is 12 residues. Trimming shortened V by 1 base and J by 8 bases, and 7 bases separated the two germline ends. CDR3: CASSLLGYEQFF. CDR3 in DNA: TGTGCCAGCAGCTTGCTAGGGTATGAGCAGTTCTTC.

The V gene is TRBV11-2, the J gene TRBJ2-7; 7 nucleotides line up with TRBD2. Germline V lookup: CDR1 SGHAT, CDR2 FQNNGV. The trim removed 8 bases at V and 3 bases at J, leaving 4 bases unmatched. The CDR3 runs to 12 residues. The CDR3, as DNA: TGTGCCAGCGCGGGAGTGGGCTACGAGCAGTACTTC. Its translation: CASAGVGYEQYF.

This clone was recorded only once. This chain links TRBV9 with TRBJ2-7, with D possibly being TRBD1 (5 bases). Germline CDR1 and CDR2: SGDLS and YYNGEE. The CDR3 length is 15 residues. V was shortened by 4 bases and J by 6 bases, with 20 bases between the two germline ends. Here the CDR3 reads CASSLMAGPRIEQYF. The CDR3 DNA reads TGTGCCAGCAGCCTTATGGCAGGGCCGAGGATCGAGCAGTACTTC.

The chain employs TRBV5-6 and TRBJ2-5; 7 nucleotides match TRBD1. The CDR3 has 17 amino acids. Germline assignment: CDR1 SGHDT and CDR2 YYEEEE. J lost 5 bases, V lost 0 bases, and 13 bases had no gene match. The CDR3 protein is CASSLGPTGVRRETQYF. The CDR3, as DNA: TGTGCCAGCAGCTTGGGACCAACAGGGGTTCGACGGGAGACCCAGTACTTC.

Notes on this clone: Other DNA variants within this sample encode the same CDR3. This chain connects TRBV28 to TRBJ2-7; D is unresolved. Germline assignment: CDR1 MDHEN and CDR2 SYDVKM. Trimming took 3 bases from V and 2 from J, leaving 8 bases between them. The CDR3 spans 13 residues. Here the CDR3 reads CASSFGETYEQYF. CDR3 DNA sequence: TGTGCCAGCAGTTTTGGAGAAACCTACGAGCAGTACTTC. Drawing the rest from reference TRBV28 and TRBJ2-7, the complete variable domain is DVKVTQSSRYLVKRTGEKVFLECVQDMDHENMFWYRQDPGLGLRLIYFSYDVKMKEKGDIPEGYSVSREKKERFSLILESASTNQTSMYLCASSFGETYEQYFGPGTRLTVT.

This clone was observed a single time. This chain joins TRBV18 and TRBJ2-7; D is possibly TRBD2 (6 bases). Germline lookup yields CDR1 KGHSH and CDR2 LQKENI. The CDR3 spans 16 residues. Trimming left V 0 bases short and J 6 bases short, with 18 bases between. Here the CDR3 reads CASSPPSAGKGLEQYF. As DNA, the CDR3 is TGTGCCAGCTCACCACCAAGCGCGGGAAAGGGACTCGAGCAGTACTTC.

The chain combines TRBV2 with TRBJ2-1; 8 nucleotides agree with TRBD2. The CDR3 length is 16 residues. J lost 9 bases, V lost 6 bases, and 16 bases had no gene match. Per the germline V gene, CDR1 is SNHLY and CDR2 is FYNNEI. CDR3 sequence (DNA): TGTGCCAGCAGCACCTCTGCCGGGAGGGCCGGAGGTGAGCAGTTCTTC. It translates to CASSTSAGRAGGEQFF.

The V gene is TRBV19, the J gene TRBJ1-4; D is uncertain. This CDR3 comprises 17 residues. Trimming stripped 3 bases from V and 6 bases from J, with 20 bases between. Germline V gene data show CDR1 as LNHDA and CDR2 as SQIVND (reference sequence). The CDR3 nucleotides read TGTGCCAGTAGTATCCCCTGGACGGAGTTTGATGATGAAAAACTGTTTTTT. Protein sequence: CASSIPWTEFDDEKLFF.

This sequence joins TRBV4-1 and TRBJ2-5, with 9 bases identical to TRBD1. V dropped 2 bases and J dropped 4; count of bases not matched to a gene: 11. The CDR3 is 17 amino acids. Germline V gives CDR1 MGHRA, CDR2 YSYEKL. The DNA of the CDR3 is TGCGCCAGCAGCCAAACAGATTCAGACAGGGGGGGAGAGACCCAGTACTTC. This codes for CASSQTDSDRGGETQYF.